This T cell receptor beta chain is from a study of cytomegalovirus exposure and HLA in healthy donors. Study-level results: Excluded were some V segments that proved indistinguishable, including TRBV6-2 and TRBV6-3. Sequences of the TCR beta chain were said to predict the HLA-A and HLA-B alleles of most subjects accurately. Researchers counted around 150 TCR beta chains as cytomegalovirus-associated. Earlier analysis yielded a pattern in which most TCR beta V segments were productive about 87% or about 30% of the time.

Per germline, CDR1 LNHDA and CDR2 SQIVND (reference sequence). V dropped 5 bases and J dropped 5 bases, with 10 bases sitting between them. The CDR3 has 13 amino acids. A note on this clone: Its antigen remains unknown.

With 60 Vbeta and 13 Jbeta primers, the PCR was carried out. Sequencing was performed with immunoSEQ multiplex PCR; in TCRdb, only in-frame clones are kept and a portion is missing. The sample lists about 130,000 clones, 55% to 75% occurring once. Specimen: PBMCs. V usage is TRBV19 and J usage is TRBJ2-1, with a tentative D call TRBD2 (5 bases). This receptor was obtained from a human donor in good health. The CDR3 nucleotides are TGTGCCAGTAGTTTCGGACTTAACAATGAGCAGTTCTTC. It translates to CASSFGLNNEQFF.